This T cell receptor (beta chain) was recorded in a study of T cell clonotyping in hematopoietic cell transplantation. Recipient blood drawn about 28 days pretransplant and days 30, 100, 180 after. Data came from immunoSEQ multiplex PCR; TCRdb stores just in-frame clones and leaves some out. Of 6,500 to 9,500 clones in the sample, around 94% were seen once. The CDR3 length is 13 residues. Trimming left V 8 bases short and J 0 bases short, with 7 bases between. The germline CDR1 and CDR2 sequences are MNHEY and SVGAGI. This clonotype was sampled from a male patient aged 60 to 75 who had an allogeneic stem cell transplant from an unrelated donor, so T cells may come from the graft donor. Some clones in this sample may be carry-over from other donors' samples. The sequencing here drew on peripheral blood mononuclear cells, taken 30 days after allogeneic stem cell transplant. V usage is TRBV6-5 and J usage is TRBJ1-4; D remains ambiguous. CDR3: CASGPATNEKLFF. CDR3 sequence (DNA): TGTGCCAGCGGCCCTGCAACTAATGAAAAACTGTTTTTT.